These 14 T cell receptor beta chains originate from one sample sequenced in a study of PD-1 blockade in classical Hodgkin lymphoma. Described time point: cycle 4 day 1 (C4D1), after less than seven weeks of nivolumab. Every one of the patients relapsed after autologous stem cell transplantation (brentuximab vedotin exposure was variable). Produced via immunoSEQ multiplex PCR; TCRdb's table is partial and in-frame only. The sample contains about 22,000 clones, over 70% of which appear only once. The sample consisted of peripheral blood mononuclear cells (PBMCs), taken before the fourth cycle of nivolumab. Receptors originate from a human donor with classical Hodgkin lymphoma.

This chain joins TRBV19 and TRBJ2-3; D remains unclear. Looked up from germline, CDR1 is LNHDA and CDR2 is SQIVND (reference sequence). The CDR3 contains 16 residues. The ends were cut back, 7 bases at V and 0 bases at J, with 17 bases in the middle. The CDR3 coding sequence is TGTGCCAGTACCTCCTTGGGGTTCGGGAGCACAGATACGCAGTATTTT. Amino acids: CASTSLGFGSTDTQYF.

The rearrangement links TRBV6-5 to TRBJ2-7; D is ambiguous. The CDR3 runs to 13 residues. V was pared by 5 bases and J by 0 bases, with 8 bases between. Germline CDR1 and CDR2: MNHEY and SVGAGI. This chain's CDR3 is CASSSSFSYEQYF. DNA of the CDR3: TGTGCCAGCAGTAGCAGCTTCTCCTACGAGCAGTACTTC.

This chain uses TRBV2 with TRBJ2-1; D uncertain. V was cut by 6 bases and J by 9 bases, with 9 bases left in between. Looked up from germline, CDR1 is SNHLY and CDR2 is FYNNEI. The CDR3 is 11 amino acids. The CDR3 DNA reads TGTGCCAGCAGCCTGGTAGGTGAGCAGTTCTTC. Translated, it gives CASSLVGEQFF.

This chain joins TRBV7-6 and TRBJ2-1; 8 bases agree with TRBD2. Germline CDR1 SGHVS, CDR2 FNYEAQ. V trimming: 5 bases; J trimming: 6 bases; junction bases outside the gene matches: 12. This CDR3 has 16 residues. The CDR3 spells CASSPETSASGNEQFF. The CDR3 nucleotides are TGTGCCAGCAGCCCTGAGACTAGCGCCTCGGGCAATGAGCAGTTCTTC.

The chain recombines TRBV15 with TRBJ2-7; a possible D gene is TRBD2 (6 bases). Trimming left V 1 base short and J 4 bases short, with 17 bases between. From germline, CDR1 is LNHNV and CDR2 YYDKDF (reference sequence). CDR3 length: 16 amino acids. For the CDR3, the DNA is TGTGCCACCAGCAGAGCCGGGAGAACAACCAGTTACGAGCAGTACTTC. The encoded protein is CATSRAGRTTSYEQYF.

With regard to this clone: This sample includes further DNA sequences coding for the same CDR3. This chain links TRBV27 with TRBJ1-5; a weak D match, TRBD1 (5 bases). Trimming removed 3 bases at V and 5 bases at J, with 14 bases between. The length of the CDR3 is 15 residues. Germline CDR1 and CDR2: MNHEY and SMNVEV (reference sequence). The CDR3 reads CASSFRPGGDQPQHF. CDR3 DNA: TGTGCCAGCAGTTTTCGACCCGGAGGGGATCAGCCCCAGCATTTT.

In this sample, this clone turned up once. The V call is TRBV5-1, the J call TRBJ1-2, with 8 bases identical to TRBD1. Germline values: CDR1 SGHRS, CDR2 YFSETQ. V shed 4 bases, J shed 3 bases, and the junction held 5 bases outside the gene matches. This CDR3 has 14 amino acids. The chain's CDR3 is CASSQQTGDYGYTF. The DNA of the CDR3 is TGCGCCAGCAGCCAACAGACAGGGGACTATGGCTACACCTTC.

This clone was counted between two and nine times. The rearrangement joins TRBV19 to TRBJ2-7; 14 bases match TRBD2. Germline V gene data show CDR1 as LNHDA and CDR2 as SQIVND (reference sequence). The CDR3 loop spans 17 amino acids. V lost 1 base to trimming and J lost 2 bases; unmatched junction nucleotides: 4. The CDR3 here is CASSIAGTSGSTYEQYF. CDR3 coding DNA: TGTGCCAGTAGTATAGCCGGGACTAGCGGGAGCACCTACGAGCAGTACTTC.

The sample holds a few counts of this clone. The chain employs TRBV27 and TRBJ1-4, with a tentative D call TRBD1 (5 bases). The CDR3 covers 17 residues. V was cut by 7 bases and J by 0 bases, with 18 bases left in between. Germline CDR1 and CDR2: MNHEY and SMNVEV (reference sequence). For the CDR3, the DNA is TGTGCCAGCAAGGCTGCGGGGGGATTTGCAACTAATGAAAAACTGTTTTTT. It translates to CASKAAGGFATNEKLFF.

This chain joins TRBV6-5 and TRBJ1-1, with unresolved D. V lost 10 bases to trimming and J lost 0 bases, with 9 bases between them. CDR3 length: 12 amino acids. CDR1 and CDR2 (germline): MNHEY, SVGAGI. The DNA of the CDR3 is TGTGCCACTAGCCGGGTGAACACTGAAGCTTTCTTT. This sequence encodes CATSRVNTEAFF.

The chain couples TRBV6-1 to TRBJ2-7; 11 bases match TRBD1. The CDR3 is 15 residues long. Trimming at V came to 6 bases and at J to 2 bases, leaving 6 bases not matched to a gene. Per the germline V gene, CDR1 is MNHNS and CDR2 is SASEGT. Here the CDR3 reads CASRRGGQGAYEQYF. CDR3 bases: TGTGCCAGCAGGCGGGGGGGACAGGGGGCCTACGAGCAGTACTTC.

This clone counts as medium-sized. The chain links TRBV19 to TRBJ1-1; 8 bases agree with TRBD1. V shed 5 bases, J shed 1 base, and the junction held 9 bases outside the gene matches. The germline V gene has CDR1 LNHDA and CDR2 SQIVND (reference sequence). The CDR3 is 16 residues long. The CDR3 region has the DNA TGTGCCAGTAGTTCCTCAGGGACAGGCGAGAACACTGAAGCTTTCTTT. Translating gives CASSSSGTGENTEAFF.

This chain connects TRBV6-4 to TRBJ2-1; 8 bases align to TRBD2. Germline assignment: CDR1 MRHNA and CDR2 SNTAGT. V trimming: 4 bases; J trimming: 7 bases; junction bases outside the gene matches: 9. This CDR3 contains 15 residues. CDR3 coding DNA: TGTGCCAGCAGTGGTAGTCTAGCGGGCAATAATGAGCAGTTCTTC. Translation gives CASSGSLAGNNEQFF.

In its sample, this clone is large. V usage is TRBV27 and J usage is TRBJ2-2, with 14 bases matching TRBD2. J gave up 6 bases and V 2 bases, and 2 bases lay outside the gene matches. This CDR3 region has 16 residues. Germline values: CDR1 MNHEY, CDR2 SMNVEV (reference sequence). The CDR3 DNA reads as TGTGCCAGCAGTTTACCGGGACTAGCGGGGGCCGGGGAGCTGTTTTTT. It is translated as CASSLPGLAGAGELFF.